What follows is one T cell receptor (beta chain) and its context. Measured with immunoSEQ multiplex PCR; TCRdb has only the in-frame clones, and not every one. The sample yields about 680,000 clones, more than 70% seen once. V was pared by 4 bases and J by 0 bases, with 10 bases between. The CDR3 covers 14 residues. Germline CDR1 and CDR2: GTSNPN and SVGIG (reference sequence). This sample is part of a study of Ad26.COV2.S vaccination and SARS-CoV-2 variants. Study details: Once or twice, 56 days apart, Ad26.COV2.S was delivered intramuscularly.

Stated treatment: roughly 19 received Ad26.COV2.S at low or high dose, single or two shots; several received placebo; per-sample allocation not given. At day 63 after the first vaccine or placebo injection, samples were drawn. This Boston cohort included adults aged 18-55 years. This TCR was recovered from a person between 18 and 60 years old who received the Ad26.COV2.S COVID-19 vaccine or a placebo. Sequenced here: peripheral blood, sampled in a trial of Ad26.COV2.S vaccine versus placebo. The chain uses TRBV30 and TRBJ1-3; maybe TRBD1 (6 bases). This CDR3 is CAWTTGASGNTIYF. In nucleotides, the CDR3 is TGTGCCTGGACGACGGGGGCCTCTGGAAACACCATATATTTT.